The 8 T cell receptor beta chains presented below share a single source sample, sequenced in a study of cytomegalovirus exposure and HLA in healthy donors. Researchers ran the PCR with 60 Vbeta and 13 Jbeta primers. The method was immunoSEQ multiplex PCR; TCRdb's version includes in-frame clones alone and lacks a portion of them. The sample shows some 150,000 clones, 75% to 80% of them seen only once. The sample comprised PBMCs. The receptors stem from a man aged 35-49 years in good health and CMV-seropositive.

This clone was counted only a few times. The chain combines TRBV7-2 with TRBJ1-2; maybe TRBD1 (6 bases). Germline lookup yields CDR1 SGHTA and CDR2 FQGNSA. The CDR3 extends over 15 amino acids. Trimming cost V 6 bases and J 2 bases, with 16 bases left between them. CDR3 sequence reads: CASRPDGQHNYGYTF. The CDR3 nucleotides read TGTGCCAGCAGACCCGATGGACAGCACAACTATGGCTACACCTTC.

This sequence joins TRBV28 and TRBJ2-7, with TRBD2 matching 7 bases. J was trimmed by 2 bases and V by 6 bases; bases with no gene match: 4. Germline CDR1 and CDR2: MDHEN and SYDVKM. The CDR3 spans 13 residues. The CDR3 nucleotides read TGTGCCAGCAGCCGGGAGGCCCCCTACGAGCAGTACTTC. Residues: CASSREAPYEQYF. Together with reference TRBV28 and TRBJ2-7, the CDR3 gives the full variable domain: DVKVTQSSRYLVKRTGEKVFLECVQDMDHENMFWYRQDPGLGLRLIYFSYDVKMKEKGDIPEGYSVSREKKERFSLILESASTNQTSMYLCASSREAPYEQYFGPGTRLTVT.

CDR3 bases: TGTGCCAGCGGCTGGCCAGGGGTCTCTGGGGCCAACGTCCTGACTTTC. Residues: CASGWPGVSGANVLTF. The rearrangement joins TRBV5-8 to TRBJ2-6; TRBD1 is a possible D gene (6 bases). The CDR3 spans 16 residues. V was shortened by 7 bases and J by 0 bases, with 14 bases between the two germline ends. CDR1 and CDR2 (germline): SGHTS, YDEGEE.

V gene TRBV5-4 combines with J gene TRBJ2-7; 7 nucleotides match TRBD1. CDR1 and CDR2 (germline): SGHNT, YYREEE (reference sequence). The length of the CDR3 is 12 residues. Trimming took 0 bases from V and 6 from J; bases not matched to a gene: 0. The CDR3 DNA sequence: TGTGCCAGCAGCTTGGGGACAGGCGAGCAGTACTTC. This translates into CASSLGTGEQYF. Complete variable domain (other parts from reference TRBV5-4 and TRBJ2-7): ETGVTQSPTHLIKTRGQQVTLRCSSQSGHNTVSWYQQALGQGPQFIFQYYREEENGRGNFPPRFSGLQFPNYSSELNVNALELDDSALYLCASSLGTGEQYFGPGTRLTVT.

The chain employs TRBV7-9 and TRBJ1-4; 7 bases fit TRBD1. Germline CDR1 and CDR2: SEHNR and FQNEAQ (reference sequence). The junction had 6 bases not matched to a gene; V was cut back by 5 bases and J by 3 bases. The CDR3 totals 15 residues. CDR3 DNA: TGTGCCAGCAGCATGCAGGGGGGCTCTAATGAAAAACTGTTTTTT. Translated, it gives CASSMQGGSNEKLFF. Variable domain in full (rest from reference TRBV7-9 and TRBJ1-4): DTGVSQNPRHKITKRGQNVTFRCDPISEHNRLYWYRQTLGQGPEFLTYFQNEAQLEKSRLLSDRFSAERPKGSFSTLEIQRTEQGDSAMYLCASSMQGGSNEKLFFGSGTQLSVL.

This clone has just a few counts. This specimen includes other DNA sequences encoding the same CDR3. This chain joins TRBV9 and TRBJ1-5; D perhaps matches TRBD1 (6 bases). The CDR3 covers 15 residues. In germline, CDR1 is SGDLS, CDR2 YYNGEE. Trimming left V 3 bases short and J 1 base short, with 11 bases between. The CDR3 spells CASSAQGSSNQPQHF. CDR3 nucleotide sequence: TGTGCCAGCAGCGCACAGGGTTCCAGCAATCAGCCCCAGCATTTT. Full variable domain (missing parts from reference TRBV9 and TRBJ1-5): DSGVTQTPKHLITATGQRVTLRCSPRSGDLSVYWYQQSLDQGLQFLIQYYNGEERAKGNILERFSAQQFPDLHSELNLSSLELGDSALYFCASSAQGSSNQPQHFGDGTRLSIL.

The V call is TRBV29-1, the J call TRBJ2-2, with 8 bases lining up with TRBD1. The CDR3 length is 13 residues. The V segment lost 4 bases and the J segment 7 bases; nucleotides outside the gene matches: 5. Per the germline V gene, CDR1 is SQVTM and CDR2 is ANQGSEA. In nucleotides, the CDR3 is TGCAGCGTTGCCCAGGGGGCAGTCGGGGAGCTGTTTTTT. The encoded protein is CSVAQGAVGELFF.

This chain links TRBV28 with TRBJ2-3; tentatively, D is TRBD2 (5 bases). The germline V and J ends were trimmed by 2 bases and 6 bases, with 15 bases remaining between them. Per germline, CDR1 MDHEN and CDR2 SYDVKM. This CDR3 is built from 15 residues. The CDR3 protein is CASSLGGVLSDTQYF. In DNA, the CDR3 is TGTGCCAGCAGTTTAGGAGGAGTTCTTTCCGATACGCAGTATTTT.